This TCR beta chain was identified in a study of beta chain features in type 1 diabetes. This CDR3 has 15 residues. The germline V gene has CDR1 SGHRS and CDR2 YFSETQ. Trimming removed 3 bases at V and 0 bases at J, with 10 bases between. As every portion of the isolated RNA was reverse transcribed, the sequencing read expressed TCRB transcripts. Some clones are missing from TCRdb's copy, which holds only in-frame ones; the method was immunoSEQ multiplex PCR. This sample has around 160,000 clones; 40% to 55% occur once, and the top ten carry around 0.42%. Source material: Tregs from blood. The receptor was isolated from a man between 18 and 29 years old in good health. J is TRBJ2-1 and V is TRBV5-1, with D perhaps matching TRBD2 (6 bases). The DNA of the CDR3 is TGCGCCAGCAGCTCCTCCGGGGGCTCCTACAATGAGCAGTTCTTC. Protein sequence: CASSSSGGSYNEQFF.